The source of this T cell receptor beta chain is a study of immune evolution from preneoplasia to lung adenocarcinoma (dated by TCRdb to the early 2020s). Background on the whole study: HLA loss of heterozygosity was seen in roughly 7%, 15% and 33% of AIS, MIA and ADC lesions, and in no AAH lesions. According to the study, about 100 samples went through TCR sequencing. In total, the cohort included under 60 patients with pulmonary nodules, all of whom underwent surgical resection. Resected precursor lesions (AAH, AIS, MIA) and invasive adenocarcinomas were compared against paired morphologically normal lung tissue. TCR sequencing data were obtained from approximately 56 patients. The sample size depended on which specimens were available, not on a prior power calculation. The study profiled immune contexture across lung adenocarcinoma precursors and invasive adenocarcinoma using immune gene expression, TCR sequencing and multiplex immunofluorescence. The immune data were integrated with whole exome sequencing and methylation data from the same cohort of nodules. Class I HLA alleles were inferred from exome data with POLYSOLVER, and allele-specific HLA loss was detected with LOHHLA.

Relative to its sample, this clone is medium-sized (0.01 to 0.1%). What this receptor recognizes is not known. No much larger clone is present one base from it, and per-base qualities are unavailable. Additional DNA sequences in this sample encode the identical CDR3. Overall study outcomes, separate from this receptor: Normal lung had the highest top T cell clone frequencies, and these frequencies appeared to fall progressively from AAH through AIS, MIA and invasive adenocarcinoma. The findings reflected association rather than direct causation, and larger cohorts with long-term follow-up and longitudinal biopsies were considered necessary. The highest clonality was observed in normal lung, whereas higher T cell density and diversity but lower clonality appeared to be present in later-stage lesions. All patients were from Japan and China, so applicability to Western populations was uncertain. T cell clonality was highest in KRAS-mutant nodules compared with EGFR-mutant or double wild-type lesions.

Taken from the germline V gene, the CDR1 and CDR2 loops are SGHRS and YFSETQ. The cysteine opens and the phenylalanine closes a CDR3 of 13 amino acids. Solely the CDR3 DNA is kept, with 39 bases framed from the first base. V sheds 0 bases and J sheds 4 bases, leaving 8 bases between their ends. TCR beta CDR3 regions were sequenced from DNA using the immunoSEQ hsTCRbeta Kit. From the authors' description of their analysis: TCR sequencing data were analysed with the ImmunoSEQ Analyzer. T cell clonality was calculated on productive rearrangements as 1 minus Pielou's evenness. T cell diversity was measured with the inverse Simpson index on productive templates. T cell density was TCR beta template counts normalized to usable DNA, estimated by amplifying and sequencing housekeeping genes. Two-sided Kruskal-Wallis tests were used to compare TCR metrics across histologic stages. Sourced from immuneACCESS, this table was stored by TCRdb with only in-frame sequences that have V and J called. A share of the clones is absent; for the studies checked, an unresolved V gene accounts for under half, and the remainder has no known explanation. That table gives V, J and clone size, and the DNA gave D and trimming. This sample has 25,000 to 30,000 clones in its table, and less than 80% of those were observed once. About 5.8% of the sample is in the top ten clones.

Patients underwent resection in Japan or China between about 2013 and 2018. The histologic diagnosis of each case was independently confirmed on H&E slides by two lung cancer pathologists. To enrich premalignant or tumor cells for nucleic acid extraction, macro-dissection was performed after pathologic assessment. FFPE tissue was used for DNA isolation with the AllPrep DNA/RNA FFPE Kit. The sequencing sample was made of FFPE invasive lung adenocarcinoma tissue. The intended sense of this specimen's cell subset or site label: frankly invasive lung adenocarcinoma (ADC). The receptor's source is a person in their 60s with invasive lung adenocarcinoma. Some clones in this sample may be carry-over from other donors' samples. The chain employs TRBV5-1 and TRBJ2-7, with no D gene named confidently. The CDR3 sequence is CASSLEGLYEQYF. At the DNA level, the sequence is TGCGCCAGCAGCTTGGAGGGCTTATACGAGCAGTACTTC. Supplemented by the reference TRBV5-1 and TRBJ2-7 proteins around the CDR3, the complete variable domain is KAGVTQTPRYLIKTRGQQVTLSCSPISGHRSVSWYQQTPGQGLQFLFEYFSETQRNKGNFPGRFSGRQFSNSRSEMNVSTLELGDSALYLCASSLEGLYEQYFGPGTRLTVT.